This paragraph reports one T cell receptor beta chain. Its antigen is unidentified. The CDR3 consists of 14 residues. The germline V and J ends were trimmed by 5 bases and 5 bases, with 12 bases remaining between them. Germline V gene sequence: CDR1 SGHAT, CDR2 FQNNGV. This entry comes from a study of shared clonotypes between healthy human individuals. About the study: A donor's plate count was three for CD4 naive and three for CD4 memory; CD8 naive had two and CD8 memory one.

Selected positively for CCR7 and CD45RO-negative, naive CD8 cells excluded terminally differentiated effector memory CD45RA+ cells. Assay execution proceeded at the deep level. The method was immunoSEQ multiplex PCR; TCRdb's version includes in-frame clones alone and lacks a portion of them. This repertoire shows nearly 2 million clones, just under 95% found once; its top ten account for around 1.2%. General study findings and limits: Donors were few, which limited the genetic and exposure-history diversity represented.

The sequenced sample consisted of naive CD8+ T cells sorted from blood. This clonotype originated in a man between 18 and 29 years old in good health. The chain joins TRBV11-2 to TRBJ2-2; TRBD1 might be the D (6 bases). The CDR3 protein is CASSPQTGTGELFF. CDR3 in DNA: TGTGCCAGCAGCCCCCAAACAGGGACCGGGGAGCTGTTTTTT.